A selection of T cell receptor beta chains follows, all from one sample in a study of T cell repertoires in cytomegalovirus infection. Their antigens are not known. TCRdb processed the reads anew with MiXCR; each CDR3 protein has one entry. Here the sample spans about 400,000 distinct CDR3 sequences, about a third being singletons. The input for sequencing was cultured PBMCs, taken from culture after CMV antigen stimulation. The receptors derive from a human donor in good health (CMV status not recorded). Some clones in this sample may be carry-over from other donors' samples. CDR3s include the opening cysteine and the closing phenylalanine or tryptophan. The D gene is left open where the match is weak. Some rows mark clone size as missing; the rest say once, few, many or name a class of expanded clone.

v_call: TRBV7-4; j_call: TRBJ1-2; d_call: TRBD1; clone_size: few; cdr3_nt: TGTGCCAGCAGCCCACTCGGGACAGGGTATGGCTACACCTTC; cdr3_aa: CASSPLGTGYGYTF
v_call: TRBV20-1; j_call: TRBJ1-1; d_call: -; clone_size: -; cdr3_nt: TGCAGTGCTCGGGGGTCTCAAGGAACTGAAGCTTTCTTT; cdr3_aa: CSARGSQGTEAFF
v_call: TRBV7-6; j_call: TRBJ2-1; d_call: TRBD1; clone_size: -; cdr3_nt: TGTGCCAGCAGCTACGACAGGGGGCGCGTCGATGAGCAGTTCTTC; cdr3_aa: CASSYDRGRVDEQFF
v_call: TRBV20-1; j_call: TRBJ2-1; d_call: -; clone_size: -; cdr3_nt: TGCAGTGCTAGTCCCAGGTACAATGAGCAGTTCTTC; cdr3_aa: CSASPRYNEQFF
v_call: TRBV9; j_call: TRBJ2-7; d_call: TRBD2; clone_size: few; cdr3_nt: TGTGCCAGCAGCGTAGGAGGGACTAGCGGGAGTTACGAGCAGTACTTC; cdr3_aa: CASSVGGTSGSYEQYF
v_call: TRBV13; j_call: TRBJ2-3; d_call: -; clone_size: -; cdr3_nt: TGTGCCAGCAGCTTAGGGAGGACTCTCACAGATACGCAGTATTTT; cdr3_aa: CASSLGRTLTDTQYF
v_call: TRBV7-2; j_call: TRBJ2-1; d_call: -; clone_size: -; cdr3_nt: TGTGCCAGCACCCCGGTCGAGGGGAATGAGCAGTTCTTC; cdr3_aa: CASTPVEGNEQFF
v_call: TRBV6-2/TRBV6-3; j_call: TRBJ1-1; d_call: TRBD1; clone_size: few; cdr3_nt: TGTGCCAGCAGTTATTGGGGACAGGGGGTCGTGAACACTGAAGCTTTCTTT; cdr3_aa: CASSYWGQGVVNTEAFF
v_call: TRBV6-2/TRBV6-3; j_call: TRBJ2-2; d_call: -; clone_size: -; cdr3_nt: TGTGCCAGCAGCCGTACTAGCCCAAACACCGGGGAGCTGTTTTTT; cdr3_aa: CASSRTSPNTGELFF
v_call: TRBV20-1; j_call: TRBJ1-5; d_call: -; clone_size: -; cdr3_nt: TGCAGTGCTGCCCAGCGCACGACTGCTAGCAATCAGCCCCAGCATTTT; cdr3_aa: CSAAQRTTASNQPQHF
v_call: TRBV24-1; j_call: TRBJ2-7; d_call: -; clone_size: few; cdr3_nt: TGTGCCACCAGTGATTTGACGAGGAACGAGCAGTACTTC; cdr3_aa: CATSDLTRNEQYF
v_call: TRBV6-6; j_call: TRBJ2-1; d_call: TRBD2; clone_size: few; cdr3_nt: TGTGCCAGCAGTTACAAACTGAGCGGGAGGTCCTACAATGAGCAGTTCTTC; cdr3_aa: CASSYKLSGRSYNEQFF
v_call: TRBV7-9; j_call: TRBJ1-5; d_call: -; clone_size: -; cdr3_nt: TGTGCCAGCAGCCGAGGGCTCGGCAATCAGCCCCAGCATTTT; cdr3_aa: CASSRGLGNQPQHF
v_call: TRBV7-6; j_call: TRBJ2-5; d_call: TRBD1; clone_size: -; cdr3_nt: TGTGCCAGCGGACCGGGGACAGGCAATCAAGAGACCCAGTACTTC; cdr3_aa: CASGPGTGNQETQYF
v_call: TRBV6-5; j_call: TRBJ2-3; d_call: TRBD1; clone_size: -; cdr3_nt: TGTGCCAGCAGTCCAGGGGGCTTGAGCTCAGATACGCAGTATTTT; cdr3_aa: CASSPGGLSSDTQYF
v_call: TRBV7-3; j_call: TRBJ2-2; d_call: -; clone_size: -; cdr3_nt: TGTGCCAGCAGCCCGCGAGGGGACACCGGGGAGCTGTTTTTT; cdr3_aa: CASSPRGDTGELFF
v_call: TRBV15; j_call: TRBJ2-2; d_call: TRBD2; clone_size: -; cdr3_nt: TGTGCCACCTCCCCCGGACTAGCGGACCTCACCGGGGAGCTGTTTTTT; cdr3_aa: CATSPGLADLTGELFF
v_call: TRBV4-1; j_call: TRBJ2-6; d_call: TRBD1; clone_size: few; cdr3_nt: TGCGCCAGCAGCCTAGCGATTCCGGGACAGGGGGCGCGTGGGGCCAACGTCCTGACTTTC; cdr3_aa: CASSLAIPGQGARGANVLTF
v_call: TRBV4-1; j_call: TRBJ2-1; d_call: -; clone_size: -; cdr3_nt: TGCGCCAGCAGCCAAGAAGGGGGAGGGCCTGGCAATGAGCAGTTCTTC; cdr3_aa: CASSQEGGGPGNEQFF
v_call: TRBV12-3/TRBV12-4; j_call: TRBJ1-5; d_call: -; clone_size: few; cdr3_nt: TGTGCCAGCAGACCCCAGGGGACTGGGCAGCCCCAGCATTTT; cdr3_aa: CASRPQGTGQPQHF
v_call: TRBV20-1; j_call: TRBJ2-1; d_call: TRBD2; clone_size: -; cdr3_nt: TGCAGTGCTAGAGCCCCCGGCGGGAGCTCCTACAATGAGCAGTTCTTC; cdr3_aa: CSARAPGGSSYNEQFF
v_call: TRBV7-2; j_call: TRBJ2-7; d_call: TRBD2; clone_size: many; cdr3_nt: TGTGCCAGCAGCTTTTGGACTAGCGGTTCCAACGAGCAGTACTTC; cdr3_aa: CASSFWTSGSNEQYF